The source of this TCR beta chain is a study of blood T cell repertoires in COVID-19. About the research overall: The cDNA or gDNA used as material had been derived from T cells, B-cell-depleted T cells, or PBMCs.

Participant-given clinical history determined each cohort assignment. Either two negative PCRs, clearance, or symptom resolution qualified Cohort 3 donors as recovered. Between the trimmed V and J ends, which lost 0 bases and 4 bases, there was a span of 7 bases. The CDR3 is made up of 13 amino acids. Germline CDR1 and CDR2: SGDLS and YYNGEE. Original handling: Amplified reference gene primers provided the basis for estimating nucleated cell counts. This table comes from immunoSEQ multiplex PCR, and its TCRdb copy is limited to in-frame clones, with some not included. V and J calls and clone size are as listed in that table; D and trimming were resolved from the DNA. The repertoire holds fewer than 200,000 clones, with approximately 80% as singletons.

The chain carries TRBV9 and TRBJ1-2; D gene uncertain. Material: PBMCs or T cells enriched from blood (not recorded which). This receptor was taken from a woman in her 50s who had recovered from COVID-19. CDR3 DNA: TGTGCCAGCAGCGTAGTGCAGGCCTATGGCTACACCTTC. This sequence encodes CASSVVQAYGYTF.